One and the same sample provided the 7 T cell receptor beta chains below, sequenced in a study of CD8 T cells in Susac syndrome. RNA in amounts of about 0.45 to 1 ug was reverse transcribed with random hexamers. TCRdb independently ran MiXCR on the immunoSEQ multiplex PCR reads; one entry per CDR3 protein. Of around 220,000 distinct CDR3 sequences listed, 80% to 95% were seen once; the top ten hold about 0.15%. Source material: CD8+ T cells from PBMCs. The receptors were gathered from a human donor with multiple sclerosis.

The rearrangement links TRBV7-9 to TRBJ2-1; 8 bases fit TRBD2. CDR3 length: 16 amino acids. Germline loops: CDR1 SEHNR, CDR2 FQNEAQ (reference sequence). V was pared by 2 bases and J by 3 bases, with 6 bases of the junction left unmatched. CDR3 sequence reads: CASSLSGLGVYNEQFF. DNA of the CDR3: TGTGCCAGCAGCTTATCGGGACTAGGCGTCTACAATGAGCAGTTCTTC.

The rearrangement joins TRBV4-3 to TRBJ2-1; TRBD1 aligns across 7 bases. The J segment lost 7 bases and the V segment lost 3 bases, leaving 3 bases of the junction unmatched. The length of the CDR3 is 13 residues. From germline, CDR1 is LGHNA and CDR2 YSLEER. CDR3 region: CASSQIRGNEQFF. In DNA form, the CDR3 reads TGCGCCAGCAGCCAGATCAGGGGGAATGAGCAGTTCTTC.

The J gene is TRBJ1-1, the V gene TRBV7-9; D uncertain. CDR1 and CDR2 (germline): SEHNR, FQNEAQ (reference sequence). There are 12 residues in the CDR3. Trimming stripped 2 bases from V and 8 bases from J, with 9 bases between. The CDR3 sequence: CASSLSKGEAFF. The CDR3 nucleotides are TGTGCCAGCAGCTTATCTAAGGGAGAAGCTTTCTTT.

The gene calls are TRBV29-1 and TRBJ2-3, with D possibly matching TRBD2 (6 bases). This CDR3 spans 15 amino acids. V lost 0 bases to trimming and J lost 1 base, with 11 bases between them. Germline V gene sequence: CDR1 SQVTM, CDR2 ANQGSEA. Here the CDR3 DNA reads TGCAGCGTTGAAGATCAGGGACTGCGCACAGATACGCAGTATTTT. Translating gives CSVEDQGLRTDTQYF.

The chain couples TRBV20-1 to TRBJ2-5; the match to TRBD2 covers 8 bases. The CDR3 has 14 residues. Unmatched junction bases numbered 5, after V lost 5 bases and J lost 0 bases. Germline-derived CDR1 and CDR2 are DFQATT and SNEGSKA (reference sequence). CDR3 DNA: TGCAGTGCTGCAGGGCGGGGGGACCAAGAGACCCAGTACTTC. It yields the protein CSAAGRGDQETQYF.

This chain links TRBV5-6 with TRBJ2-2; the D is unclear. V was cut by 5 bases and J by 9 bases, with 17 bases left in between. The germline CDR1 and CDR2 sequences are SGHDT and YYEEEE. The CDR3 is 14 residues long. In DNA form, the CDR3 reads TGTGCCAGCAGTTCAGGATTAGACTCGTGGGAGCTGTTTTTT. Translation: CASSSGLDSWELFF.

The CDR3 reads CASARSTSGSPKSWEQFF. The CDR3 nucleotides are TGTGCCAGCGCAAGATCGACTAGCGGGAGTCCCAAGTCGTGGGAGCAGTTCTTC. This rearrangement joins TRBV13 to TRBJ2-1, with 12 bases identical to TRBD2. CDR1 is PRHDT, CDR2 FYEKMQ, per germline (reference sequence). V lost 8 bases to trimming and J lost 10 bases; unmatched junction nucleotides: 21. The CDR3 is made up of 18 amino acids. The full variable domain, rest sourced from reference TRBV13 and TRBJ2-1, is AAGVIQSPRHLIKEKRETATLKCYPIPRHDTVYWYQQGPGQDPQFLISFYEKMQSDKGSIPDRFSAQQFSDYHSELNMSSLELGDSALYFCASARSTSGSPKSWEQFFGPGTRLTVL.